A selection of T cell receptor beta chains follows, all from one sample in a study of regulatory T cells in long-lasting Graves disease. TCRdb redid the calling of the multiplex PCR reads with MiXCR, one entry per CDR3 protein. The repertoire consists of 400,000 to 500,000 distinct CDR3 sequences, with 12% to 15% occurring once and the leading ten covering 17%. These data were also filed under a second study, of T cells in Graves' hyperthyroidism and ophthalmopathy.

This specimen consisted of peripheral blood mononuclear cells (PBMCs), obtained at new diagnosis, from a patient treated with antithyroid drugs. Receptors originate from a woman between 45 and 65 years old with Graves disease. The CDR3 runs from the conserved cysteine through the conserved F or W. The D gene is left open where the match is weak. Some rows have no size entry. The others give once, few or many, or a class for an expanded clone.

v_gene: TRBV20-1; d_gene: .; abundance: .; j_gene: TRBJ1-5; CDR3aa: CSALPWDGNQPQHF; CDR3nt: TGCAGTGCTCTTCCCTGGGACGGCAATCAGCCCCAGCATTTT
v_gene: TRBV7-6; d_gene: .; abundance: .; j_gene: TRBJ2-3; CDR3aa: CASSLVDFTDTQYF; CDR3nt: TGTGCCAGCAGCTTAGTAGATTTCACAGATACGCAGTATTTT
v_gene: TRBV5-1; d_gene: TRBD2; abundance: .; j_gene: TRBJ2-1; CDR3aa: CASSLDLAGINEQFF; CDR3nt: TGCGCCAGCAGCTTGGATCTAGCGGGTATAAATGAGCAGTTCTTC
v_gene: TRBV6-1; d_gene: .; abundance: many; j_gene: TRBJ1-5; CDR3aa: CASSEGGDPNQPQHF; CDR3nt: TGTGCCAGCAGTGAAGGCGGGGACCCCAATCAGCCCCAGCATTTT
v_gene: TRBV5-1; d_gene: TRBD2; abundance: .; j_gene: TRBJ2-1; CDR3aa: CASSVGTEPGGRAHNEQFF; CDR3nt: TGTGCCAGCAGCGTAGGCACCGAACCCGGCGGGAGGGCCCACAATGAGCAGTTCTTC
v_gene: TRBV28; d_gene: .; abundance: .; j_gene: TRBJ2-7; CDR3aa: CASSLRGRGPRYEQYF; CDR3nt: TGTGCCAGCAGTTTAAGGGGGAGGGGGCCAAGGTACGAGCAGTACTTC
v_gene: TRBV7-9; d_gene: TRBD1; abundance: few; j_gene: TRBJ2-5; CDR3aa: CASSLATGGETQYF; CDR3nt: TGTGCCAGCAGCTTAGCAACAGGGGGCGAGACCCAGTACTTC
v_gene: TRBV29-1; d_gene: .; abundance: .; j_gene: TRBJ1-1; CDR3aa: CSVDQLWRDTEAFF; CDR3nt: TGCAGCGTTGATCAGTTGTGGCGTGACACTGAAGCTTTCTTT
v_gene: TRBV20-1; d_gene: TRBD1; abundance: few; j_gene: TRBJ1-1; CDR3aa: CSASPTGSMNTEAFF; CDR3nt: TGCAGTGCTAGTCCGACAGGGAGCATGAACACTGAAGCTTTCTTT
v_gene: TRBV29-1; d_gene: .; abundance: .; j_gene: TRBJ2-1; CDR3aa: CSVEGAVNEQFF; CDR3nt: TGCAGCGTTGAAGGGGCAGTCAATGAGCAGTTCTTC
v_gene: TRBV12-3/TRBV12-4; d_gene: TRBD1; abundance: many; j_gene: TRBJ1-1; CDR3aa: CASSKIQGGADTEAFF; CDR3nt: TGTGCCAGCAGTAAAATTCAGGGGGGCGCAGACACTGAAGCTTTCTTT
v_gene: TRBV20-1; d_gene: TRBD1; abundance: .; j_gene: TRBJ2-5; CDR3aa: CSEARGRQETQYF; CDR3nt: TGCAGTGAAGCCAGGGGGCGGCAAGAGACCCAGTACTTC
v_gene: TRBV3-1; d_gene: .; abundance: many; j_gene: TRBJ2-5; CDR3aa: CASSRIAGAATQYF; CDR3nt: TGTGCCAGCAGCCGAATTGCCGGTGCTGCGACCCAGTACTTC
v_gene: TRBV29-1; d_gene: .; abundance: .; j_gene: TRBJ1-3; CDR3aa: CSVATGSGNTIYF; CDR3nt: TGCAGCGTTGCGACAGGCTCTGGAAACACCATATATTTT
v_gene: TRBV27; d_gene: .; abundance: many; j_gene: TRBJ1-5; CDR3aa: CASSPAAGRESNQPQHF; CDR3nt: TGTGCCAGCAGCCCAGCTGCCGGCAGGGAGAGCAATCAGCCCCAGCATTTT
v_gene: TRBV9; d_gene: .; abundance: few; j_gene: TRBJ2-5; CDR3aa: CASSVVVGGETQYF; CDR3nt: TGTGCCAGCAGCGTAGTTGTGGGAGGAGAGACCCAGTACTTC